Detailed here is one T cell receptor (beta chain). Recovered Cohort 3 donors showed two negative PCRs, clearance, or symptom resolution. This specimen belongs to a study of blood T cell repertoires in COVID-19. Trimming removed 1 base at V and 5 bases at J, with 3 bases between. There are 12 residues in the CDR3. Germline CDR1 reads LGHDT; CDR2 reads YNNKEL (reference sequence). Assay: immunoSEQ multiplex PCR; the TCRdb copy retains only in-frame clones and omits some. The data contain 400,000 to 450,000 clones, 85% to 90% of them singletons. This chain connects TRBV3-1 (or the pseudogene TRBV3-2) to TRBJ1-3; D ambiguous. The sequenced material came from PBMCs or T cells enriched from blood (not recorded which). The TCR was taken from a man between 25 and 39 years old who had recovered from COVID-19. The CDR3 protein is CASSQGRNTIYF. CDR3 DNA sequence: TGTGCCAGCAGCCAAGGGCGAAACACCATATATTTT.